These 14 T cell receptor beta chains were all obtained from the same sample, sequenced in a study of blood T cell repertoires in COVID-19. The assay was immunoSEQ multiplex PCR, and TCRdb's table has in-frame clones only and misses some. The profile shows about 54,000 clones, 80% to 90% of them singletons. Sequencing was carried out using peripheral blood. These receptors were obtained from a man aged 50 to 59 with active COVID-19.

V usage is TRBV3-1 (or the pseudogene TRBV3-2) and J usage is TRBJ2-2; D is perhaps TRBD2 (7 bases). The CDR3 consists of 15 residues. The germline V gene encodes CDR1 LGHDT and CDR2 YNNKEL (reference sequence). Trimming stripped 4 bases from V and 5 bases from J, with 14 bases between. CDR3 bases: TGTGCCAGCAGCCTCGGGGGGCGATTAACCGGGGAGCTGTTTTTT. It codes for CASSLGGRLTGELFF.

The J gene is TRBJ2-1, the V gene TRBV7-2; D uncertain. The V gene lost 3 bases and the J gene lost 10 bases, with 10 bases spanning the gap. In germline, CDR1 is SGHTA, CDR2 FQGNSA. There are 12 residues in the CDR3. The CDR3 DNA reads TGTGCCAGCAGCTTTGCGCAGCGAGAGCAGTTCTTC. Protein sequence: CASSFAQREQFF.

The V call is TRBV11-2, the J call TRBJ1-4; TRBD1 matches at 8 bases. Germline lookup yields CDR1 SGHAT and CDR2 FQNNGV. There are 15 residues in the CDR3. Trimming took 5 bases from V and 5 from J; bases not matched to a gene: 7. CDR3 region: CASSGQGILNEKLFF. The CDR3 nucleotides are TGTGCCAGCAGCGGACAGGGTATCCTAAATGAAAAACTGTTTTTT.

The rearrangement uses TRBV29-1 and TRBJ1-1, with 8 bases that match TRBD1. This CDR3 comprises 12 residues. V lost 4 bases and J lost 9; bases outside the gene matches: 7. Germline CDR1 and CDR2: SQVTM and ANQGSEA. CDR3 nucleotides: TGCAGCGTTGGGGACAGGAACCTCAAAGCTTTCTTT. Protein sequence: CSVGDRNLKAFF.

The V call is TRBV7-2, the J call TRBJ2-5, with D perhaps TRBD1 (5 bases). The ends were cut back, 5 bases at V and 2 bases at J, with 12 bases in the middle. The CDR3 covers 14 residues. Germline V CDR1 and CDR2: SGHTA, FQGNSA. The DNA for the CDR3 is TGTGCCAGCAGCCCGCAGGGATGGCAAGAGACCCAGTACTTC. This gives the protein CASSPQGWQETQYF.

This chain uses TRBV2 with TRBJ1-6, with 11 bases that match TRBD1. This CDR3 spans 15 amino acids. Per germline, CDR1 SNHLY and CDR2 FYNNEI. Trimming took 7 bases from V and 6 from J; bases not matched to a gene: 5. This CDR3 is CASTGTGGSNSPLHF. CDR3 nucleotides: TGTGCCAGCACCGGGACAGGGGGTAGTAATTCACCCCTCCACTTT.

This chain links TRBV7-2 with TRBJ1-1; D is undetermined. With 4 bases removed from V and 1 base from J, the gap between germline ends came to 7 bases. The germline V gene has CDR1 SGHTA and CDR2 FQGNSA. This CDR3 has 13 residues. CDR3 loop: CASSSQSNTEAFF. The CDR3 DNA is TGTGCCAGCAGCTCCCAATCGAACACTGAAGCTTTCTTT.

This sequence joins TRBV9 and TRBJ2-3; TRBD2 matches 14 bases. The trim removed 4 bases at V and 1 base at J, leaving 8 bases unmatched. The germline gives CDR1 SGDLS, CDR2 YYNGEE. The CDR3 spans 18 residues. For the CDR3, the DNA is TGTGCCAGCAGCCCTGGACTAGCGGGGGGCTTCGGCACAGATACGCAGTATTTT. It translates to CASSPGLAGGFGTDTQYF.

V gene TRBV18 combines with J gene TRBJ2-1; D might be TRBD2 (6 bases). The V gene lost 2 bases and the J gene lost 2 bases, with 13 bases spanning the gap. The CDR3 consists of 16 residues. Germline lookup yields CDR1 KGHSH and CDR2 LQKENI. CDR3 DNA sequence: TGTGCCAGCTCACCATACTCGGCGGGGACCTACAATGAGCAGTTCTTC. Translating gives CASSPYSAGTYNEQFF. The whole variable domain, remainder taken from reference TRBV18 and TRBJ2-1, is NAGVMQNPRHLVRRRGQEARLRCSPMKGHSHVYWYRQLPEEGLKFMVYLQKENIIDESGMPKERFSAEFPKEGPSILRIQQVVRGDSAAYFCASSPYSAGTYNEQFFGPGTRLTVL.

V gene TRBV9 combines with J gene TRBJ2-7, with 11 bases aligning to TRBD2. Germline V gene data show CDR1 as SGDLS and CDR2 as YYNGEE. CDR3 length equals 17 residues. The junction had 14 bases not matched to a gene; V was cut back by 3 bases and J by 6 bases. CDR3 DNA sequence: TGTGCCAGCAGCGACCACGGCGGGACTAGCGGACCAGGCGAGCAGTACTTC. Its protein product is CASSDHGGTSGPGEQYF.

The chain combines TRBV9 with TRBJ2-7, with 9 positions matching TRBD2. Losses at the gene ends were 3 bases for V and 5 bases for J; bases not matched to a gene: 12. CDR1 is SGDLS and CDR2 is YYNGEE in the germline V gene. The CDR3 spans 16 residues. CDR3 in DNA: TGTGCCAGCAGCGCCTTCCTTAGCGGGAGAATTGACGAGCAGTACTTC. The encoded protein is CASSAFLSGRIDEQYF.

The V gene is TRBV28, the J gene TRBJ2-6; D not certain. This CDR3 spans 11 amino acids. V lost 11 bases and J 5 bases, leaving 7 bases between the germline ends. Germline CDR1 and CDR2: MDHEN and SYDVKM. In nucleotides, the CDR3 is TGTGCCGGTCGGTGGGCCAACGTCCTGACTTTC. Protein sequence: CAGRWANVLTF.

The rearrangement links TRBV6-5 to TRBJ1-1; tentative D call: TRBD1 (6 bases). CDR3 length equals 12 residues. Germline assignment: CDR1 MNHEY and CDR2 SVGAGI. V was pared by 7 bases and J by 1 base, with 7 bases between. The CDR3 loop reads CASTQGNTEAFF. The CDR3 bases are TGTGCCAGCACACAGGGGAACACTGAAGCTTTCTTT.

The chain employs TRBV9 and TRBJ1-4, with unresolved D. Trimming cost V 1 base and J 0 bases, with 10 bases left between them. Germline assignment: CDR1 SGDLS and CDR2 YYNGEE. The CDR3 runs to 16 residues. In nucleotides, the CDR3 is TGTGCCAGCAGCGTAAAGCCCCTTGCAACTAATGAAAAACTGTTTTTT. Its protein product is CASSVKPLATNEKLFF. The variable domain in full, completed from reference TRBV9 and TRBJ1-4, reads DSGVTQTPKHLITATGQRVTLRCSPRSGDLSVYWYQQSLDQGLQFLIQYYNGEERAKGNILERFSAQQFPDLHSELNLSSLELGDSALYFCASSVKPLATNEKLFFGSGTQLSVL.